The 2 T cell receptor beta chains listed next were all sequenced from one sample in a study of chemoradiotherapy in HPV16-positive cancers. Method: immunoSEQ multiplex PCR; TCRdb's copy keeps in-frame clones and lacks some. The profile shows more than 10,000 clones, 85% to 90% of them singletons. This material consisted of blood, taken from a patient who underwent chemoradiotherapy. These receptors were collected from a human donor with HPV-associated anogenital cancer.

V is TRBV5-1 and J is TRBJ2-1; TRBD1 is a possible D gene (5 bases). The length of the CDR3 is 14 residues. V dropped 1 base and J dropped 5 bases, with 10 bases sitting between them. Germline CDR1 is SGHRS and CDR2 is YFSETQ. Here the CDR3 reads CASSLQTANNEQFF. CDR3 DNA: TGCGCCAGCAGCTTGCAGACAGCCAACAATGAGCAGTTCTTC.

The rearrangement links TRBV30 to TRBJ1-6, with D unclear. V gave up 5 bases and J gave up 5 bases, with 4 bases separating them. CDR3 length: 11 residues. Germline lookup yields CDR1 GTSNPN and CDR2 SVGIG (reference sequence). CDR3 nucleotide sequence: TGTGCCTGGGCGCATAATTCACCCCTCCACTTT. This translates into CAWAHNSPLHF.